This T cell receptor beta chain was sequenced for a study of identical twins. The CDR3 covers 14 residues. The V gene end was trimmed by 7 bases and the J gene end by 2 bases; junction bases not matched to a gene: 4. Every sampled donor was Caucasian and healthy. Via MiXCR, TCRdb re-called the 5' RACE reads, giving one row per CDR3 protein. The sample lists about 490,000 distinct CDR3 sequences, 12% to 15% seen once, with roughly 0.46% in the top ten. This sample also belongs to another study, concerning yellow fever vaccine responses in identical twins. From that second work: Among the twins, the vaccine T cell response reportedly seemed partly convergent and partly personalized.

Sequencing used CD4+ T cells sorted from blood. This TCR derives from a young woman in good health. The rearrangement links TRBV12-3 or TRBV12-4 to TRBJ2-3; 9 bases line up with TRBD2. The CDR3 is CASTTSGATDTQYF. DNA for the CDR3: TGTGCCAGCACGACTAGCGGAGCCACAGATACGCAGTATTTT.